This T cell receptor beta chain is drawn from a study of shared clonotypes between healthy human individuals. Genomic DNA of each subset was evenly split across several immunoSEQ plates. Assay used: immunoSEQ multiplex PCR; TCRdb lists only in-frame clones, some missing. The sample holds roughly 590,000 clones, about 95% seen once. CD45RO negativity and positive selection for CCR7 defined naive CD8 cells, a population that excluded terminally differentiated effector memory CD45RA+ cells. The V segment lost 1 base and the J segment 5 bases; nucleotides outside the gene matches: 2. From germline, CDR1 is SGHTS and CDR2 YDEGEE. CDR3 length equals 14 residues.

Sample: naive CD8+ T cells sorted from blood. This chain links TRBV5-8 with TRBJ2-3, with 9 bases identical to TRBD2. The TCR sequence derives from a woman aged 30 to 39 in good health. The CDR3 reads CASSLLAGVDTQYF. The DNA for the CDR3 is TGTGCCAGCAGCTTGTTAGCGGGAGTAGATACGCAGTATTTT. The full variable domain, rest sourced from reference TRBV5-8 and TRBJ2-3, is EAGVTQSPTHLIKTRGQQATLRCSPISGHTSVYWYQQALGLGLQFLLWYDEGEERNRGNFPPRFSGRQFPNYSSELNVNALELEDSALYLCASSLLAGVDTQYFGPGTRLTVL.